Included here is one TCR beta chain sequence, with context. Antigen: not known. These data come from a study of tissue T cells after allogeneic stem cell transplantation. This table comes from immunoSEQ multiplex PCR, and its TCRdb copy is limited to in-frame clones, with some not included. Here the sample spans some 25,000 clones, more than 80% being singletons. V lost 0 bases, J lost 4 bases, and 4 bases lay in between. Germline assignment: CDR1 SGDLS and CDR2 YYNGEE. This CDR3 has 13 residues. Study-wide findings and caveats: Tissue-detected TCR repertoire was only partly captured by blood and spleen T cells.

The V gene is TRBV9, the J gene TRBJ2-2; D unclear. Source: blood, taken before transplantation. This sequence was found in a male donor at least 60 years old who later had graft-versus-host disease after an allogeneic stem cell transplant. The CDR3 loop reads CASSVATTGELFF. The CDR3 DNA sequence: TGTGCCAGCAGCGTAGCTACCACCGGGGAGCTGTTTTTT.